This T cell receptor (beta chain) was profiled in a study of shared clonotypes between healthy human individuals. Study results and limitations: The sampled material consisted only of blood, and tissue repertoires are likely to differ.

Only in-frame clones appear in the TCRdb table, and some are missing; sequencing was by immunoSEQ multiplex PCR. The sample shows roughly 1,600,000 clones, 98% of them seen only once. The germline CDR1 and CDR2 sequences are MDHEN and SYDVKM. This CDR3 contains 12 residues. Only Caucasian adults living in Nashville, Tennessee made up the donor group. With regard to this clone: Its antigen is unidentified. The junction differs from germline at one of its ends, possibly a read error.

Sequencing input: naive CD4+ T cells sorted from blood. Described subset: CD45RA+ positively selected. This receptor was taken from a man younger than 40 in good health. V gene TRBV28 combines with J gene TRBJ2-7, with D maybe TRBD2 (6 bases). CDR3 region: CVSSSGLAEQYF. In DNA form, the CDR3 reads TGTGTCAGCAGTTCGGGACTTGCCGAGCAGTACTTC. The full variable domain, in which reference TRBV28 and TRBJ2-7 provide the parts outside the CDR3, is DVKVTQSSRYLVKRTGEKVFLECVQDMDHENMFWYRQDPGLGLRLIYFSYDVKMKEKGDIPEGYSVSREKKERFSLILESASTNQTSMYLCVSSSGLAEQYFGPGTRLTVT.